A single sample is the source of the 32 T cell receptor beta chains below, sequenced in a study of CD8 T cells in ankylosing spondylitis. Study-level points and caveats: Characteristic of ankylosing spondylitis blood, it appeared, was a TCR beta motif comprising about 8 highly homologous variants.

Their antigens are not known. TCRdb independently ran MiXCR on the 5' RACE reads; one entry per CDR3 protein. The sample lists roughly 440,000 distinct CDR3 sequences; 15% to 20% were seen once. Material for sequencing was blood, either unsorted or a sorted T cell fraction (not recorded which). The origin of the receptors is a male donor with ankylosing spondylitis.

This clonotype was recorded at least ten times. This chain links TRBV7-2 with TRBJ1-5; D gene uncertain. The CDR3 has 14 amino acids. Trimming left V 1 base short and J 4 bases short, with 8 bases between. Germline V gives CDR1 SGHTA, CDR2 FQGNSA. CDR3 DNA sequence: TGTGCCAGCAGCTTAGTCGGGGATAATCAGCCCCAGCATTTT. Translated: CASSLVGDNQPQHF.

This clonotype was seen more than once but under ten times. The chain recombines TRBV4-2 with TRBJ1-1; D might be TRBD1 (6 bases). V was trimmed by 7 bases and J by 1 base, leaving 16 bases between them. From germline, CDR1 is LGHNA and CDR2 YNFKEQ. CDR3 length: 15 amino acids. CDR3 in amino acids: CASNPDTTGNTEAFF. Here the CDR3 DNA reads TGTGCCAGCAACCCTGACACGACAGGGAACACTGAAGCTTTCTTT.

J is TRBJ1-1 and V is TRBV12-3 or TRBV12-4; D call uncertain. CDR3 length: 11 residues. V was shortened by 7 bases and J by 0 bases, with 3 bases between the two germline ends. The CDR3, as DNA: TGTGCCAGCATGCTGAACACTGAAGCTTTCTTT. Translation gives CASMLNTEAFF.

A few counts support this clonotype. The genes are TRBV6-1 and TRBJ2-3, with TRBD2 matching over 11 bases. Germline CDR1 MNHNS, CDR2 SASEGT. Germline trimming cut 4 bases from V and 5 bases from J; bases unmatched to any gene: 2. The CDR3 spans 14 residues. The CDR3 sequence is CASSGLAGKDTQYF. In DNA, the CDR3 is TGTGCCAGCAGTGGACTAGCGGGGAAAGATACGCAGTATTTT.

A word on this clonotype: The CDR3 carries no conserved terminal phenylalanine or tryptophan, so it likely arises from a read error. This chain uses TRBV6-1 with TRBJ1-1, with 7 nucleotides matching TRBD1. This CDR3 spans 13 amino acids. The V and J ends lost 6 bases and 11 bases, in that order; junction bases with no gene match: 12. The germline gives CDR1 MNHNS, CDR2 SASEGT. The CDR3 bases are TGTGCCAGCAGCAGCAGGACAGGTCTAGGGGCTTTCCTT. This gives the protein CASSSRTGLGAFL.

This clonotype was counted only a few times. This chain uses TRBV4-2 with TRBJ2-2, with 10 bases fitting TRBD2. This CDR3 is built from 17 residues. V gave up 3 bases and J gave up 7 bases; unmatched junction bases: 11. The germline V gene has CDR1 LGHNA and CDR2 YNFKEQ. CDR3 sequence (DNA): TGTGCCAGCAGCCACATCGATAAGCGGGGGGGTATCGGGGAGCTGTTTTTT. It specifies CASSHIDKRGGIGELFF.

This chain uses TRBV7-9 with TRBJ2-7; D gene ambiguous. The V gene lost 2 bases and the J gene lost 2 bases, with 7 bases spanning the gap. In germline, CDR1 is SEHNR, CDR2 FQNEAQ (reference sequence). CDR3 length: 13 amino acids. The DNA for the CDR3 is TGTGCCAGCAGCTTATCGACTGCCTACGAGCAGTACTTC. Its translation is CASSLSTAYEQYF. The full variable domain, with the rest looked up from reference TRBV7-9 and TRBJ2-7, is DTGVSQNPRHKITKRGQNVTFRCDPISEHNRLYWYRQTLGQGPEFLTYFQNEAQLEKSRLLSDRFSAERPKGSFSTLEIQRTEQGDSAMYLCASSLSTAYEQYFGPGTRLTVT.

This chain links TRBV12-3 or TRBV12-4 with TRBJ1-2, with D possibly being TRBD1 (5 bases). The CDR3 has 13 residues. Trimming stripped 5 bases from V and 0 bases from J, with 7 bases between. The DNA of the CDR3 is TGTGCCAGCAGTAGGACACCTAACTATGGCTACACCTTC. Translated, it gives CASSRTPNYGYTF.

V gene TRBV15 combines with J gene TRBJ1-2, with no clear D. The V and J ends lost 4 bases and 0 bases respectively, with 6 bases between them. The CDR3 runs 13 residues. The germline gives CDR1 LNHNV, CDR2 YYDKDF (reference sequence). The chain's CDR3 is CATSILSNYGYTF. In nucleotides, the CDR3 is TGTGCCACCAGCATTCTCTCTAACTATGGCTACACCTTC.

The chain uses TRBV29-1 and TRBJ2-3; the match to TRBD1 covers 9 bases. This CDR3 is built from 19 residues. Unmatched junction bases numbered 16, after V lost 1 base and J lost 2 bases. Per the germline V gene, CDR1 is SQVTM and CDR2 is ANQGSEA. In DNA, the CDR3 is TGCAGCGTTGAAGGAACAGGGGGCGCGAATCAGGCGAACACAGATACGCAGTATTTT. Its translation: CSVEGTGGANQANTDTQYF.

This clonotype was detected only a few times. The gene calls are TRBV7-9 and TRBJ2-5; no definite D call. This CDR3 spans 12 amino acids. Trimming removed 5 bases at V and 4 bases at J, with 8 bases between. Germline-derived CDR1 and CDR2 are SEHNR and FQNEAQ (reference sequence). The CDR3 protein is CASSVGRETQYF. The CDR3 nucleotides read TGTGCCAGCAGCGTAGGACGAGAGACCCAGTACTTC.

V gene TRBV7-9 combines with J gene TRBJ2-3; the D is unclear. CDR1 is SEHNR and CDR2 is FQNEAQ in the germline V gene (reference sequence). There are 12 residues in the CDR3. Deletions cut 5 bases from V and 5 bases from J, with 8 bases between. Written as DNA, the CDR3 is TGTGCCAGCAGCCCCGTGCAAGATACGCAGTATTTT. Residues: CASSPVQDTQYF.

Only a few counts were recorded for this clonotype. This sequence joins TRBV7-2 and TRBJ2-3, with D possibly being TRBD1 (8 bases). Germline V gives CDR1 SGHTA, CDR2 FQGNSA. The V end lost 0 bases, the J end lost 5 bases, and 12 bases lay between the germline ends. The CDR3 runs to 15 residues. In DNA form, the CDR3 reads TGTGCCAGCAGCTTAGCGGGAGGGACAGGAGATACGCAGTATTTT. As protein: CASSLAGGTGDTQYF.

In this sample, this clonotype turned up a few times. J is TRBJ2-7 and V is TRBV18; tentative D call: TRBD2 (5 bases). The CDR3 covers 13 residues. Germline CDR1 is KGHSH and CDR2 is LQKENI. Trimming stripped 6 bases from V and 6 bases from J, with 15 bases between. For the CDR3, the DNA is TGTGCCAGCTCCCCCCCAGGCGAGGGCGAGCAGTACTTC. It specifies CASSPPGEGEQYF.

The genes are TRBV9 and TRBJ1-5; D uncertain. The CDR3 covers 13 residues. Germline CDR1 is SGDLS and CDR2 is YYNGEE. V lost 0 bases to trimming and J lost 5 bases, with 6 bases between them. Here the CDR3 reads CASSVGVDQPQHF. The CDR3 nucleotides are TGTGCCAGCAGCGTAGGGGTGGATCAGCCCCAGCATTTT.

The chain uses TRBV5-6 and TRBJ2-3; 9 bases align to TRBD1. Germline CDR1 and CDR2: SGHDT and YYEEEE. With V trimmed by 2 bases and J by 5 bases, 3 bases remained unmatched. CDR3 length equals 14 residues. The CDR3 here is CASSFDRGGDTQYF. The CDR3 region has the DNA TGTGCCAGCAGCTTCGACAGGGGGGGAGATACGCAGTATTTT.

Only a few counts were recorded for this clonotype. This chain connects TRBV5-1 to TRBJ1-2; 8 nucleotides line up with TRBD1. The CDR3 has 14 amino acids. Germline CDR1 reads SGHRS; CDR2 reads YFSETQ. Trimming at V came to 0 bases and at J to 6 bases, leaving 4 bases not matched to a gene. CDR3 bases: TGCGCCAGCAGCTTGGCGGACAGGGATGATGGCTACACCTTC. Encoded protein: CASSLADRDDGYTF.

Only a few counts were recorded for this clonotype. DNA for the CDR3: TGCGCCAGCAGCGCTACAGGGGGCTATGGCTACACCTTC. It specifies CASSATGGYGYTF. The chain uses TRBV5-1 and TRBJ1-2; 8 nucleotides line up with TRBD1. CDR3 length equals 13 residues. Trimming removed 4 bases from V and 4 bases from J; junction bases left unmatched: 3. From germline, CDR1 is SGHRS and CDR2 YFSETQ.

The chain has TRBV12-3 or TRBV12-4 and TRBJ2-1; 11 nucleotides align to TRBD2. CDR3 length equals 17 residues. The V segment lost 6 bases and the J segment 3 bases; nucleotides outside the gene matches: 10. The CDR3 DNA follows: TGTGCCAGCAGACACTCCATCGGGACTAGCGGCTACAATGAGCAGTTCTTC. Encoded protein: CASRHSIGTSGYNEQFF.

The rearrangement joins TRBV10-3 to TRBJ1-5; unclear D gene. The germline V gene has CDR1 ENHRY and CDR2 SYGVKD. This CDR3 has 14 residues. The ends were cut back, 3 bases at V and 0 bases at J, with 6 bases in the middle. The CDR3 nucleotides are TGTGCCATCAGTGAAACAGATAGCAATCAGCCCCAGCATTTT. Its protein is CAISETDSNQPQHF.

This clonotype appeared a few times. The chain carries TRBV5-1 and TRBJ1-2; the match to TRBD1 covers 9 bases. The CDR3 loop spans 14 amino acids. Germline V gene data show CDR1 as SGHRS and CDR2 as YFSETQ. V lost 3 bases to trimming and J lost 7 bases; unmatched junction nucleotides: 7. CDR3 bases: TGCGCCAGCAGCTCAGGGACAGGGTCGAGTGGCTACACCTTC. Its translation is CASSSGTGSSGYTF.

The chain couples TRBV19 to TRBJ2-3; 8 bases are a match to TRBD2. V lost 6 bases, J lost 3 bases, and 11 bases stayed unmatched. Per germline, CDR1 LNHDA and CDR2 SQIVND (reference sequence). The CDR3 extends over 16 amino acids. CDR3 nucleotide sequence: TGTGCCAGTAGCCGGGGGGGCGGGAGAGGTACAGATACGCAGTATTTT. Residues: CASSRGGGRGTDTQYF.

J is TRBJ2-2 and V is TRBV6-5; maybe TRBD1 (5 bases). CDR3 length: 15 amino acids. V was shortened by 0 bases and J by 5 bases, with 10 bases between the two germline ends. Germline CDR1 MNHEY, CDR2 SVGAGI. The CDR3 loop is CASSYSDRPTGELFF. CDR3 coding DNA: TGTGCCAGCAGTTACTCCGACAGACCAACCGGGGAGCTGTTTTTT.

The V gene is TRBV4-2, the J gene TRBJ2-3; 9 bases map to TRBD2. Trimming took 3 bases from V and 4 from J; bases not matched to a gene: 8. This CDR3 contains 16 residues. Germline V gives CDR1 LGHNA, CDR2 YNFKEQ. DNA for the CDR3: TGTGCCAGCAGCCAGATTAGCGGGAGTCGGGCAGATACGCAGTATTTT. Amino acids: CASSQISGSRADTQYF.

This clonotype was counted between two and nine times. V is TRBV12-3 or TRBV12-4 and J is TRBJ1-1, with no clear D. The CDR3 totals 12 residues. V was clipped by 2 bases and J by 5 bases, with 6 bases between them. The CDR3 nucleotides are TGTGCCAGCAGTTTATGGGTTACTGAAGCTTTCTTT. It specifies CASSLWVTEAFF.

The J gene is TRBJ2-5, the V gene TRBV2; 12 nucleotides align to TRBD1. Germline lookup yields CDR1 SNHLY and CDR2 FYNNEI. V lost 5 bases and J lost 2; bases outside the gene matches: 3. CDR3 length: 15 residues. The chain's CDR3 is CASSRDRGRQETQYF. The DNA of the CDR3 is TGTGCCAGCAGTCGGGACAGGGGGCGACAAGAGACCCAGTACTTC.

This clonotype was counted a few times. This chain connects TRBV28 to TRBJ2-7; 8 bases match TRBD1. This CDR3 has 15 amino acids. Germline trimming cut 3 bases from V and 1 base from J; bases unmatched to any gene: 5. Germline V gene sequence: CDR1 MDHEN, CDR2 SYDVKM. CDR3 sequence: CASSFDRGASYEQYF. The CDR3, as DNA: TGTGCCAGCAGTTTCGACAGGGGCGCGTCCTACGAGCAGTACTTC.

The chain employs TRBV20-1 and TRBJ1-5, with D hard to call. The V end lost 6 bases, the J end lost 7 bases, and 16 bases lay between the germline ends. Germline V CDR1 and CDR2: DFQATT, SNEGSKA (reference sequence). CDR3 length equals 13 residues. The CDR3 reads CSAGVDGGQPQHF. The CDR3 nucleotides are TGCAGTGCGGGAGTGGACGGCGGCCAGCCCCAGCATTTT.

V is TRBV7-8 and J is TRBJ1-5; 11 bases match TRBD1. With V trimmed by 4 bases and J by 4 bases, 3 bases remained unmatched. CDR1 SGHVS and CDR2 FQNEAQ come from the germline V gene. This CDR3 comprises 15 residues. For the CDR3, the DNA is TGTGCCAGCAGCTCGGACAGGGGGCCGAATCAGCCCCAGCATTTT. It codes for CASSSDRGPNQPQHF.

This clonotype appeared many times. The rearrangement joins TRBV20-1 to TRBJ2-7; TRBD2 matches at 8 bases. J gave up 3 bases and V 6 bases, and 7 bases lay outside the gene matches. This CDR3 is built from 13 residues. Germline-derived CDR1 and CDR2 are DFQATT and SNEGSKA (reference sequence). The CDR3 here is CSAALTSDYEQYF. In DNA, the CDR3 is TGCAGTGCCGCATTGACTAGCGACTACGAGCAGTACTTC.

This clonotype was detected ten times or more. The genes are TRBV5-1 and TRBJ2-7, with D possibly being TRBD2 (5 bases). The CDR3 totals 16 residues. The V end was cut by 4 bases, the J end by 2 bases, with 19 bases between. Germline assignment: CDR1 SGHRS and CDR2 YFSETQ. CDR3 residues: CASSPGTSFPTYEQYF. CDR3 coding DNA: TGCGCCAGCAGCCCCGGTACTAGTTTCCCCACCTACGAGCAGTACTTC. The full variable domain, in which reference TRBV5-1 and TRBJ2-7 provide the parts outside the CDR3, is KAGVTQTPRYLIKTRGQQVTLSCSPISGHRSVSWYQQTPGQGLQFLFEYFSETQRNKGNFPGRFSGRQFSNSRSEMNVSTLELGDSALYLCASSPGTSFPTYEQYFGPGTRLTVT.

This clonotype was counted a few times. The CDR3 region is CASSSPASAFPYEQYF. The CDR3 DNA reads as TGTGCCAGCAGTTCCCCAGCTAGCGCCTTTCCCTACGAGCAGTACTTC. The chain has TRBV28 and TRBJ2-7; maybe TRBD2 (6 bases). The ends were cut back, 4 bases at V and 2 bases at J, with 18 bases in the middle. The length of the CDR3 is 16 residues. The germline gives CDR1 MDHEN, CDR2 SYDVKM.